What follows is one TCR beta chain and its context. Antigen unknown. This specimen comes from a study of T cells expressing NK-cell markers. About the study: Sorted T-cell subsets CD3+CD56+NKG2C+, CD3+CD56+NKG2C- and CD3+CD56-NKG2C+ were TCR beta-sequenced. Notes on the study in general: Uncertainty persisted over the HCMV specificity of expanded NKG2C+ T cell clones. More than 5 donors had dominant NKG2C+ clonotypes that comprised about 1.0-8% of their CD8+ T cells.

Using the 5' RACE reads, TCRdb records one entry per CDR3 protein without DNA. The sample includes some 440,000 distinct CDR3 sequences. The CDR3 totals 15 residues. The sequenced sample consisted of blood T cells: a sorted CD56 or NKG2C T cell subset, CD4+ or CD8+ T cells, or bulk PBMC T cells (not recorded which). The rearrangement links TRBV12-3 or TRBV12-4 to TRBJ2-1; TCRdb gives TRBD1 as the D gene, but with no DNA this cannot be confirmed. The source of this sequence is a woman between 45 and 60 years old in good health. The CDR3 sequence is CASSFTPPWANEQFF.